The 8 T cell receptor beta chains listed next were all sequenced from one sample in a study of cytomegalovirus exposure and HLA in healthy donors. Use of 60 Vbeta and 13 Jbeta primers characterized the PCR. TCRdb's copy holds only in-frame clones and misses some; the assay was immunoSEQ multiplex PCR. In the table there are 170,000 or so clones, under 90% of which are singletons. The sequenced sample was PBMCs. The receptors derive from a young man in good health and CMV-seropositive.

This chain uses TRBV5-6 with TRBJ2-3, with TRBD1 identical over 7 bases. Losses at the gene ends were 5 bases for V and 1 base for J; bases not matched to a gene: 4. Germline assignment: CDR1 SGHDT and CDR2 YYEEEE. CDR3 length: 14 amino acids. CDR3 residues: CASSSGQGTDTQYF. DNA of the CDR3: TGTGCCAGCAGTTCCGGACAGGGCACAGATACGCAGTATTTT.

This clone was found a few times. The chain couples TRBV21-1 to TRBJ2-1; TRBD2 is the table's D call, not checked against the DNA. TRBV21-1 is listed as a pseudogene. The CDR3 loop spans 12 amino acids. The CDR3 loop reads CASSKRKREQFF. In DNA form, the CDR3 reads TGTGCCAGCAGCAAAAGGAAGCGTGAGCAGTTCTTC.

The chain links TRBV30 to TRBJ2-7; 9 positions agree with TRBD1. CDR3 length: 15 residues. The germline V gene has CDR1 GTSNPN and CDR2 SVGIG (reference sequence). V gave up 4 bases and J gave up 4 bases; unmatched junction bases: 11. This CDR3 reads CAWIKAGTGRYEQYF. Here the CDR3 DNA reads TGTGCCTGGATCAAGGCGGGGACAGGGAGATACGAGCAGTACTTC.

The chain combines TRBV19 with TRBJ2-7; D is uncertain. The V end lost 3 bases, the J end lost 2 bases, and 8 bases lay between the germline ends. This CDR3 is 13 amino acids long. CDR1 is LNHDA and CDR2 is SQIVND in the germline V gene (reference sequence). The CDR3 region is CASSMVSAYEQYF. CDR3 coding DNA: TGTGCCAGTAGTATGGTCAGTGCCTACGAGCAGTACTTC.

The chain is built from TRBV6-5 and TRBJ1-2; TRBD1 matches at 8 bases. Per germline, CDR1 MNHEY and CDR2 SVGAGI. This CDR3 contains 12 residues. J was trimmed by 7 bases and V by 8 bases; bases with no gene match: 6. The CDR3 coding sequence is TGTGCCAGCGGGGCAGGGGGCTCTGGCTACACCTTC. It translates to CASGAGGSGYTF.

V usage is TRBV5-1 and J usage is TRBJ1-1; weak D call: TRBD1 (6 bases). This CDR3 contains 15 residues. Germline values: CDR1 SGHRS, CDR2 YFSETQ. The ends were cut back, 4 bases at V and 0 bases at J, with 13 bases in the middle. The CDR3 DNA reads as TGCGCCAGCAGCGCGGTACAGGGCATGAACACTGAAGCTTTCTTT. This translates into CASSAVQGMNTEAFF. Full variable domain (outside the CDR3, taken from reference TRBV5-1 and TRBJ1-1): KAGVTQTPRYLIKTRGQQVTLSCSPISGHRSVSWYQQTPGQGLQFLFEYFSETQRNKGNFPGRFSGRQFSNSRSEMNVSTLELGDSALYLCASSAVQGMNTEAFFGQGTRLTVV.

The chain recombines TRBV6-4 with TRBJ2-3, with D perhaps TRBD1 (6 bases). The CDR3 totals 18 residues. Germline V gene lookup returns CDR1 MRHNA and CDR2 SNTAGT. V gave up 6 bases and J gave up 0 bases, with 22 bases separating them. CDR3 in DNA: TGTGCCAGCAGCCCCGCTGGTATAGGACAGTCCAGCACAGATACGCAGTATTTT. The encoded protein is CASSPAGIGQSSTDTQYF.

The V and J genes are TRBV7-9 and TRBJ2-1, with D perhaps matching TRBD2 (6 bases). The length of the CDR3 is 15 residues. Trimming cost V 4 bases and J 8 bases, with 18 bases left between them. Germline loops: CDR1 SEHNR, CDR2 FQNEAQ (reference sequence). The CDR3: CASSSGLSPTDEQFF. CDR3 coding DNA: TGTGCCAGCAGCTCGGGACTCTCGCCTACAGATGAGCAGTTCTTC.